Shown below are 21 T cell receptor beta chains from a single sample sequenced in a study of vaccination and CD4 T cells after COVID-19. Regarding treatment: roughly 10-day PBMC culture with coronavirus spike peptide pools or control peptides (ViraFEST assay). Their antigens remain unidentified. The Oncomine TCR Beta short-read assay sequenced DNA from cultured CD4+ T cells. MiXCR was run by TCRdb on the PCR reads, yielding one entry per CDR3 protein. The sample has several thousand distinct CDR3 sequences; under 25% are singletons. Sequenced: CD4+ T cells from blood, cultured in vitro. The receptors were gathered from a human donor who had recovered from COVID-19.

The CDR3 DNA reads as TGCAGTGCGCCAAACAGGGACTCTGGAAACACCATATATTTT. Translation gives CSAPNRDSGNTIYF. The chain links TRBV20-1 to TRBJ1-3, with a weak D call TRBD1 (6 bases). CDR3 length: 14 amino acids. Trimming took off 6 bases at V and 0 bases at J, with 12 bases between the two ends. Germline V gene lookup returns CDR1 DFQATT and CDR2 SNEGSKA (reference sequence).

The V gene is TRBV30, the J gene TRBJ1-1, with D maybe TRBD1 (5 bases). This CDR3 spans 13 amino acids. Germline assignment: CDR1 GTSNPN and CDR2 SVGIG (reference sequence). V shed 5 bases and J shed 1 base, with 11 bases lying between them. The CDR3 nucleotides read TGTGCCTGGGCGGACATTCCGAACACTGAAGCTTTCTTT. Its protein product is CAWADIPNTEAFF.

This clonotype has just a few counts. CDR3 protein: CASSPRTSVSTDTQYF. DNA of the CDR3: TGTGCCAGCAGCCCTAGGACTAGCGTTAGCACAGATACGCAGTATTTT. This chain connects TRBV14 to TRBJ2-3; TRBD2 aligns across 9 bases. Germline CDR1 is SGHDN and CDR2 is FVKESK. CDR3 size: 16 residues. V trimming: 4 bases; J trimming: 0 bases; junction bases outside the gene matches: 5.

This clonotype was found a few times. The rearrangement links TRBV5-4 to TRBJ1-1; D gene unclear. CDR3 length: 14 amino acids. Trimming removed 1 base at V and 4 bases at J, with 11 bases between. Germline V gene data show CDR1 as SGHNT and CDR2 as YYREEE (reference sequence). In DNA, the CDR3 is TGTGCCAGCAGCTTGTTTCTCGAGGGCACTGAAGCTTTCTTT. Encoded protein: CASSLFLEGTEAFF.

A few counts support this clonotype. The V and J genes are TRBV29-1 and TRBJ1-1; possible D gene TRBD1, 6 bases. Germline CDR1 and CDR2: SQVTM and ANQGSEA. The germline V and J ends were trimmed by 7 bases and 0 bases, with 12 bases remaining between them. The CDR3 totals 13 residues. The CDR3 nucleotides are TGCAGCGCCCGGACAGACATGAACACTGAAGCTTTCTTT. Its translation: CSARTDMNTEAFF.

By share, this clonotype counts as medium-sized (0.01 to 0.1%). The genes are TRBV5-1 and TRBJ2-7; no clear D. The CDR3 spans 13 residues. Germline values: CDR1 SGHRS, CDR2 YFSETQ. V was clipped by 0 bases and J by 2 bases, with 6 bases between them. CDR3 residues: CASSLDTPYEQYF. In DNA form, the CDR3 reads TGCGCCAGCAGCTTGGACACTCCCTACGAGCAGTACTTC.

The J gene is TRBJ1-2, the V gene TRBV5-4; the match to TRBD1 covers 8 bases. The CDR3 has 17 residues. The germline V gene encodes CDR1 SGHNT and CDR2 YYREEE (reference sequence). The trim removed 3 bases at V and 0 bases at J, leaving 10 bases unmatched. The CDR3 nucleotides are TGTGCCAGCAGCTCCTTGGACAGGGCAGGAACTAACTATGGCTACACCTTC. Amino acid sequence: CASSSLDRAGTNYGYTF. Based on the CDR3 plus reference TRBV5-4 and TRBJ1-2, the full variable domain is ETGVTQSPTHLIKTRGQQVTLRCSSQSGHNTVSWYQQALGQGPQFIFQYYREEENGRGNFPPRFSGLQFPNYSSELNVNALELDDSALYLCASSSLDRAGTNYGYTFGSGTRLTVV.

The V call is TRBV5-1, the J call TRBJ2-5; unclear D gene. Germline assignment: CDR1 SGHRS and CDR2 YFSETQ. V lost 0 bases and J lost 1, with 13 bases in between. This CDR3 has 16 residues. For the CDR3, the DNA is TGCGCCAGCAGCTTGGCCTCCCGGATACTCCAAGAGACCCAGTACTTC. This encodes CASSLASRILQETQYF.

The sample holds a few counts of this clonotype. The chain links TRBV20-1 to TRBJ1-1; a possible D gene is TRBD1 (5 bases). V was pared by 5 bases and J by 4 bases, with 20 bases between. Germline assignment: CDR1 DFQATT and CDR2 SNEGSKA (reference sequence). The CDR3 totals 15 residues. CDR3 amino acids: CSAVMAGMRGTEAFF. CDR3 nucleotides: TGCAGTGCTGTTATGGCAGGGATGAGGGGCACTGAAGCTTTCTTT.

The CDR3 loop reads CAWSVHSNQPQHF. The CDR3 coding sequence is TGTGCCTGGAGTGTACATAGCAATCAGCCCCAGCATTTT. The chain recombines TRBV30 with TRBJ1-5, with D unresolved. The CDR3 has 13 residues. V was pared by 0 bases and J by 0 bases, with 3 bases between. The germline V gene encodes CDR1 GTSNPN and CDR2 SVGIG (reference sequence).

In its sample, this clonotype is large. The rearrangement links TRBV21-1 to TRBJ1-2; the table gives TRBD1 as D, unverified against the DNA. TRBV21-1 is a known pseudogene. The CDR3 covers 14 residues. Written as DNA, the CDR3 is TGTGCCAGTAATGACATTGGGGGCTTTGGTGGCTACACCTTC. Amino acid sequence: CASNDIGGFGGYTF.

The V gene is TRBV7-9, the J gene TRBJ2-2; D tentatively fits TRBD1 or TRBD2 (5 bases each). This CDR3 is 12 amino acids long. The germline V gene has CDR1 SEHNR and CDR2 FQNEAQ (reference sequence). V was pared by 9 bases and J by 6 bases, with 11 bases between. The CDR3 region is CARGPDAGELFF. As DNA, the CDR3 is TGTGCCAGGGGACCGGACGCCGGGGAGCTGTTTTTT.

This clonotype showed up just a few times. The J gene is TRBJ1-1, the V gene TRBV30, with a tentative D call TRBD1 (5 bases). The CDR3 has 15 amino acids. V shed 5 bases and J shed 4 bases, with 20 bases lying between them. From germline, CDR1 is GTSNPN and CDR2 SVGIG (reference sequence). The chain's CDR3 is CAWDPLQGGITEAFF. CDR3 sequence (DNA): TGTGCCTGGGACCCCCTGCAGGGAGGAATCACTGAAGCTTTCTTT.

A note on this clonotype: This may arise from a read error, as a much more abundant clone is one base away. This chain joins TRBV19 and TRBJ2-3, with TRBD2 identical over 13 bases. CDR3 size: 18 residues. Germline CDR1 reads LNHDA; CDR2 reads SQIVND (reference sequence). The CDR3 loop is CTSSIGLAGALSTDTQYF. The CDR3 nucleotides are TGTACCAGTAGTATCGGACTAGCGGGGGCCCTTAGCACAGATACGCAGTATTTT.

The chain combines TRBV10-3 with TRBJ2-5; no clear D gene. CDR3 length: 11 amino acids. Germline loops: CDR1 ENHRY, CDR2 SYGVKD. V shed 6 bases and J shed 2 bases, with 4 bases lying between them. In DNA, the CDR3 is TGTGCCATCAGGGGGCAAGAGACCCAGTACTTC. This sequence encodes CAIRGQETQYF.

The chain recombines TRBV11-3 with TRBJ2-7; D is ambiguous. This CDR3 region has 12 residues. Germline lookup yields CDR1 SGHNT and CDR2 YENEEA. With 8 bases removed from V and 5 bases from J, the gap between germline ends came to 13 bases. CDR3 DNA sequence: TGTGCCAGCGGGGTAGCCAAGGACGAGCAGTACTTC. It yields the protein CASGVAKDEQYF.

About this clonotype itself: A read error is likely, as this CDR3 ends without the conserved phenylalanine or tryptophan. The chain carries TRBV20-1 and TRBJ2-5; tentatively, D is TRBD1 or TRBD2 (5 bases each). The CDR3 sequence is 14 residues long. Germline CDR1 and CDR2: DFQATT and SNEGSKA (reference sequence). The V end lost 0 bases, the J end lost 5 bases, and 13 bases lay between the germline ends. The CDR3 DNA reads TGCAGTGCTAGAGATTTAACGGGGCAGGAGACCCAGTACTGC. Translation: CSARDLTGQETQYC.

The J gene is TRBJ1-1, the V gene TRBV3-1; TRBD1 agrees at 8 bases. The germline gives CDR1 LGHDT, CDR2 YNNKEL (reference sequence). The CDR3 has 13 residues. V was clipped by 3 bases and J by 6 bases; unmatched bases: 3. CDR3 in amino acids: CASSHLDRAEAFF. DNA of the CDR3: TGTGCCAGCAGCCACCTGGACAGGGCTGAAGCTTTCTTT.

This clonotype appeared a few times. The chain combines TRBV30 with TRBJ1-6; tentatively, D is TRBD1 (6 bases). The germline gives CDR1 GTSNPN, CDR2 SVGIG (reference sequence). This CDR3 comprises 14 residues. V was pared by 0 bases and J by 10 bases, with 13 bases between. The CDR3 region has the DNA TGTGCCTGGAGTGTGGGGGGGCGCGGGTCACCCCTCCACTTT. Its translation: CAWSVGGRGSPLHF. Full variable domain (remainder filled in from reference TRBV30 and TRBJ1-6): SQTIHQWPATLVQPVGSPLSLECTVEGTSNPNLYWYRQAAGRGLQLLFYSVGIGQISSEVPQNLSASRPQDRQFILSSKKLLLSDSGFYLCAWSVGGRGSPLHFGNGTRLTVT.

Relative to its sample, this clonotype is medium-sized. The CDR3 protein is CSATQGRGTGELFF. The CDR3 DNA reads as TGCAGCGCGACCCAGGGTCGGGGGACCGGGGAGCTGTTTTTT. The gene calls are TRBV20-1 and TRBJ2-2, with D possibly matching TRBD2 (6 bases). The CDR3 is 14 amino acids. Germline CDR1 reads DFQATT; CDR2 reads SNEGSKA (reference sequence).

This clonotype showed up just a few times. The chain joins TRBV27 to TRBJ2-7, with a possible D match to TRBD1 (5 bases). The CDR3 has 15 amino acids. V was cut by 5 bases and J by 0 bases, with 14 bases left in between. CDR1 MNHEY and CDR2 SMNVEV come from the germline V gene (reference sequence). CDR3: CASSPAGAPSYEQYF. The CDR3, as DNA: TGTGCCAGCAGTCCGGCTGGGGCCCCCTCCTACGAGCAGTACTTC.